This TCR beta chain stems from a study of blood T cell repertoires in COVID-19. On the study more broadly: Whether acute or convalescent, the COVID-19 samples came from the United States, Italy and Spain. From T cells, B-cell-depleted T cells, or PBMCs came the material, which was cDNA or gDNA.

CDR3 size: 16 residues. The germline V and J ends were trimmed by 1 base and 2 bases, with 14 bases remaining between them. From germline, CDR1 is SGHVS and CDR2 FQNEAQ. How the authors handled the data: Reference gene primer amplification in the assay estimated nucleated cell counts. The protocol was immunoSEQ multiplex PCR, while the TCRdb copy is restricted to in-frame clones and leaves out a portion. V and J calls plus clone size are reproduced from that table; the DNA served to infer D and trimming. This table holds just over 250,000 clones, about 86% found once. This chain uses TRBV7-8 with TRBJ1-1; no reliable D call. This TCR derives from a man younger than 40 with acute COVID-19. Material for sequencing was PBMCs or T cells enriched from blood (not recorded which). The CDR3 here is CASSLVAGVFNTEAFF. For the CDR3, the DNA is TGTGCCAGCAGCTTAGTAGCTGGCGTTTTTAACACTGAAGCTTTCTTT. Full variable domain (remainder filled in from reference TRBV7-8 and TRBJ1-1): GAGVSQSPRYKVAKRGQDVALRCDPISGHVSLFWYQQALGQGPEFLTYFQNEAQLDKSGLPSDRFFAERPEGSVSTLKIQRTQQEDSAVYLCASSLVAGVFNTEAFFGQGTRLTVV.